A single sample gave rise to the 20 T cell receptor beta chains below, sequenced in a study of tumor and adjacent non-tumor tissue in lung cancer. This sample's RNA came from whole unsorted tissue. The normal lung tissue was taken more than 3 cm from the tumor edge. The library came from three nested PCR rounds adapted from ARM-PCR protocols. TCRdb redid the calling of the multiplex PCR reads with MiXCR, one entry per CDR3 protein. The table has 70,000 to 90,000 distinct CDR3 sequences, roughly 80% seen once; the top ten hold 40% to 65%. Sequencing input: distant non-tumor lung tissue. The receptors were gathered from a man in his 60s with non-small cell lung cancer.

Regarding this clonotype: One end of the junction varies from germline; a read error may be responsible. The chain uses TRBV7-8 and TRBJ1-5, with TRBD1 matching over 8 bases. CDR3 length: 15 residues. Germline V gene data show CDR1 as SGHVS and CDR2 as FQNEAQ. In nucleotides, the CDR3 is TGTGCCAGCAGCGTGGACAGGGTTAGCAGTAAGCCCCAACATTTT. It codes for CASSVDRVSSKPQHF.

Turning to this clonotype: A junction boundary mismatches the germline segment, possibly from a read error. V gene TRBV11-2 combines with J gene TRBJ2-7; D may match TRBD1 or TRBD2 (5 bases each). Per germline, CDR1 SGHAT and CDR2 FQNNGV. The CDR3 is 17 amino acids. The CDR3 sequence: CASNLVNRSRGIYEQYF. The DNA of the CDR3 is TGTGCCAGCAACTTAGTAAACAGGTCGAGGGGCATTTACGAGCAGTACTTC.

At least ten counts were recorded for this clonotype. The gene calls are TRBV6-6 and TRBJ2-7, with 11 bases lining up with TRBD2. The germline CDR1 and CDR2 sequences are MNHNY and SVGAGI (reference sequence). Losses at the gene ends were 6 bases for V and 4 bases for J; bases not matched to a gene: 11. The CDR3 sequence is 16 residues long. The CDR3 coding sequence is TGTGCCAGCAGCCCAGTTAGCGGGAGGGGTTCTTACGAGCAGTACTTC. Translating gives CASSPVSGRGSYEQYF.

This clonotype was detected only once. This may arise from a read error, as a much more abundant clone is one base away. This chain connects TRBV24-1 to TRBJ2-1, with 8 nucleotides matching TRBD1. Germline V CDR1 and CDR2: KGHDR, SFDVKD. The length of the CDR3 is 16 residues. CDR3: CAISDLSGGLGNEQFF. In nucleotides, the CDR3 is TGTGCCATCAGTGATTTGTCAGGGGGCCTCGGGAATGAGCAGTTCTTC.

This chain joins TRBV6-1 and TRBJ2-7; D may be TRBD2 (6 bases). Germline assignment: CDR1 MNHNS and CDR2 SASEGT. This CDR3 has 17 residues. The CDR3: CANTPQGSRRAPYEQYF. The CDR3 DNA follows: TGTGCGAACACCCCCCAAGGATCAAGGAGGGCTCCCTACGAGCAGTACTTC.

Note on this clonotype: Without the conserved terminal phenylalanine or tryptophan, this CDR3 likely stems from a read error. The chain uses TRBV11-2 and TRBJ2-5; the D is unclear. Germline V gene sequence: CDR1 SGHAT, CDR2 FQNNGV. The CDR3 totals 15 residues. The V end lost 7 bases, the J end lost 5 bases, and 20 bases lay between the germline ends. The CDR3 protein is CASNLDQTGWETQYS. The DNA of the CDR3 is TGTGCCAGCAACTTGGACCAGACCGGATGGGAGACCCAGTACTCC.

This clonotype was seen just once. The germline gene is not matched at one end of the junction; a read error may be the cause. The chain combines TRBV20-1 with TRBJ2-5; TRBD2 might be the D (5 bases). Germline values: CDR1 DFQATT, CDR2 SNEGSKA (reference sequence). The CDR3 is 13 amino acids. The CDR3 DNA sequence: TGCAGCGCTAGAACCGGAGAGGGAGAGACCCAGTACTTC. Translation: CSARTGEGETQYF.

In regard to this clonotype: Likely a read error: the CDR3 ends without its conserved phenylalanine or tryptophan. V and J are TRBV29-1 and TRBJ1-2, with D possibly TRBD1 on 5 matching bases. Per the germline V gene, CDR1 is SQVTM and CDR2 is ANQGSEA. This CDR3 spans 13 amino acids. As DNA, the CDR3 is TGCAGCATTGATCCAGGGTTGAACTATGGCTACACCCTC. It translates to CSIDPGLNYGYTL.

About this clonotype: At one end the junction does not follow the germline gene, possibly because of a read error. The rearrangement uses TRBV20-1 and TRBJ2-2, with a possible D match to TRBD2 (6 bases). CDR1 DFQATT and CDR2 SNEGSKA come from the germline V gene (reference sequence). This CDR3 comprises 17 residues. CDR3 DNA: TGCAGTGCTAGAGCTTCGCGTGGGGGGAGCATCACCGGGGAACTGTTTTTT. It codes for CSARASRGGSITGELFF.

This clonotype came up a few times. The final CDR3 position lacks the conserved phenylalanine or tryptophan, pointing to a likely read error. This chain uses TRBV6-5 with TRBJ2-3; D remains ambiguous. CDR1 is MNHEY and CDR2 is SVGAGI in the germline V gene. This CDR3 region has 12 residues. CDR3 DNA: TGTGCTAGCAGCGCAGGTACAGATACGCAGTATTAT. Amino acid sequence: CASSAGTDTQYY.

Details on this clonotype: A much larger clone differs by one base, so this may be a read error. The chain joins TRBV5-1 to TRBJ2-5; a possible D gene is TRBD1 (5 bases). Germline loops: CDR1 SGHRS, CDR2 YFSETQ. The CDR3 loop spans 16 amino acids. Trimming removed 0 bases at V and 3 bases at J, with 15 bases between. In DNA, the CDR3 is TGCGCCAGCAGCTTGGGTTCCGCAGGGTCCGAAGAGACCCAGTACTTC. The encoded protein is CASSLGSAGSEETQYF. The variable domain in full, with the rest retrieved from reference TRBV5-1 and TRBJ2-5, is KAGVTQTPRYLIKTRGQQVTLSCSPISGHRSVSWYQQTPGQGLQFLFEYFSETQRNKGNFPGRFSGRQFSNSRSEMNVSTLELGDSALYLCASSLGSAGSEETQYFGPGTRLLVL.

A remark on this clonotype: The junction and the germline gene differ at one end; a read error may be behind it. This chain links TRBV20-1 with TRBJ2-1; TRBD2 agrees at 8 bases. Germline assignment: CDR1 DFQATT and CDR2 SNEGSKA (reference sequence). This CDR3 has 18 amino acids. This CDR3 is CSVRDGGGLAGTWDEQFF. CDR3 nucleotide sequence: TGCAGTGTTAGAGACGGCGGGGGGCTAGCTGGGACTTGGGATGAGCAGTTCTTC.

A note on this clonotype: This may be a read error: a much more frequent sequence differs by one nucleotide. The chain combines TRBV7-9 with TRBJ1-2; a weak D match, TRBD1 (5 bases). Germline-derived CDR1 and CDR2 are SEHNR and FQNEAQ (reference sequence). This CDR3 has 13 amino acids. The CDR3 DNA reads TGTGCCTGCAGCGCAGACAGCCACTATGGCTACACCTTC. Translation gives CACSADSHYGYTF. The whole variable domain, filled in from reference TRBV7-9 and TRBJ1-2, reads DTGVSQNPRHKITKRGQNVTFRCDPISEHNRLYWYRQTLGQGPEFLTYFQNEAQLEKSRLLSDRFSAERPKGSFSTLEIQRTEQGDSAMYLCACSADSHYGYTFGSGTRLTVV.

Details on this clonotype: Lacking the conserved final phenylalanine or tryptophan, this CDR3 likely reflects a read error. It is unclear where the CDR3 begins or ends on the DNA, so no DNA is shown, and the CDR3 is as TCRdb lists it. The gene calls are TRBV11-2 and TRBJ1-1. The CDR3 is 14 amino acids in total, end residues counted. In germline, CDR1 is SGHAT, CDR2 FQNNGV. CDR3 protein: CASSLVGWGTEDLY.

V gene TRBV11-2 combines with J gene TRBJ2-3; possible D gene TRBD2, 5 bases. This CDR3 is 16 amino acids long. The germline V gene has CDR1 SGHAT and CDR2 FQNNGV. V was pared by 5 bases and J by 6 bases, with 21 bases between. CDR3 bases: TGTGCCAGCAGCCCTGCACAAATGCTAGCTCAGGATACGCAGTATTTT. Its translation: CASSPAQMLAQDTQYF.

The count of this clonotype is one. The genes are TRBV4-2 and TRBJ2-3; the match to TRBD2 covers 11 bases. J was trimmed by 15 bases and V by 4 bases; bases with no gene match: 15. CDR1 and CDR2 from the germline V gene are LGHNA and YNFKEQ. The CDR3 has 15 amino acids. CDR3 protein: CASSPTSGMADMHYF. CDR3 sequence (DNA): TGTGCCAGCAGCCCGACTAGCGGGATGGCAGATATGCACTATTTT.

As regards this clonotype: Germline is not matched at one junction end, which may reflect a read error. The chain uses TRBV6-4 and TRBJ2-1; no definite D call. The CDR3 covers 16 residues. The germline V gene encodes CDR1 MRHNA and CDR2 SNTAGT. CDR3 region: CASSKQAPPVANEHFF. In DNA form, the CDR3 reads TGTGCTAGCAGTAAGCAGGCGCCCCCGGTTGCGAATGAGCATTTCTTC.

Points on this clonotype: This may be a read error, as it is one base from a much larger clone. This chain uses TRBV11-2 with TRBJ1-1; 8 nucleotides line up with TRBD1. The CDR3 extends over 14 amino acids. CDR1 SGHAT and CDR2 FQNNGV come from the germline V gene. Unmatched junction bases numbered 11, after V lost 2 bases and J lost 12 bases. Here the CDR3 reads CASSLTPGTGGTFF. The CDR3 nucleotides are TGTGCCAGCAGCTTAACCCCCGGGACAGGAGGGACTTTCTTT.

With regard to this clonotype: One end of the junction fails to match germline, which may point to a read error. The rearrangement links TRBV29-1 to TRBJ2-7; 9 bases agree with TRBD1. Per the germline V gene, CDR1 is SQVTM and CDR2 is ANQGSEA. This CDR3 is built from 14 residues. CDR3 residues: CSIKRDRASTEQYF. In DNA, the CDR3 is TGCAGCATAAAAAGGGACAGGGCGTCGACGGAGCAGTATTTC.

This sequence joins TRBV12-3 or TRBV12-4 and TRBJ2-5; the D gene is possibly TRBD2 (7 bases). The CDR3 spans 14 residues. DNA for the CDR3: TGTGCAGCATCCAAGGGGGGGGGTAGTGAGACCCAGTACTTC. This codes for CAASKGGGSETQYF.